This TCR beta chain comes out of a study of beta chain features in type 1 diabetes. Expressed TCRB transcripts were sequenced, since all the RNA that had been isolated was reverse transcribed. TCRdb's table, derived via immunoSEQ multiplex PCR, lists solely in-frame clones and lacks some. The table lists under 850,000 clones, roughly 13% of them singletons. Notes on this clone: The antigen is undetermined.

General study findings and limits: No resolution was reached here on whether HLA type influences TCRB rearrangement. All four CD4+ subsets of Type 1 diabetes patients contained TCRB CDR3s that were moderately but significantly shorter.

Looked up from germline, CDR1 is GTSNPN and CDR2 is SVGIG (reference sequence). This CDR3 is built from 13 residues. Deletions cut 2 bases from V and 4 bases from J, with 11 bases between. Sorted CD4+ subsets: naive, central memory, regulatory, stem cell-like memory (CD45RO/CCR7/CD25/CD127/CD95/CD27 panel). The receptor was derived from a man aged 18 to 29 with type 1 diabetes. The sample consisted of naive CD4+ T cells from blood. V is TRBV30 and J is TRBJ1-2, with D possibly matching TRBD1 (5 bases). The CDR3 DNA sequence: TGTGCCTGGAGTTTATCCGGGGCCTATGGCTACACCTTC. Translating gives CAWSLSGAYGYTF.